This TCR beta chain was recorded in a study of memory CD4+ T cells and cytomegalovirus serostatus. TCRdb keeps only in-frame clones here, not all; method: immunoSEQ multiplex PCR. The sample records 70,000 or so clones, 60% to 80% being singletons. Single viable CD3+CD4+CD8-CD45RO+ cells were sorted as the memory CD4+ T cells. Per germline, CDR1 SGHRS and CDR2 YFSETQ. Trimming shortened V by 0 bases and J by 7 bases, and 13 bases separated the two germline ends. This CDR3 contains 14 residues. The sequenced sample was memory CD4+ T cells from blood. The sequence was obtained from an adult in good health and CMV-seropositive. The chain has TRBV5-1 and TRBJ2-5; D tentatively fits TRBD1 or TRBD2 (5 bases each). This CDR3 reads CASSLDRGLRTQYF. Written as DNA, the CDR3 is TGCGCCAGCAGCTTGGATCGGGGCCTTAGGACCCAGTACTTC.